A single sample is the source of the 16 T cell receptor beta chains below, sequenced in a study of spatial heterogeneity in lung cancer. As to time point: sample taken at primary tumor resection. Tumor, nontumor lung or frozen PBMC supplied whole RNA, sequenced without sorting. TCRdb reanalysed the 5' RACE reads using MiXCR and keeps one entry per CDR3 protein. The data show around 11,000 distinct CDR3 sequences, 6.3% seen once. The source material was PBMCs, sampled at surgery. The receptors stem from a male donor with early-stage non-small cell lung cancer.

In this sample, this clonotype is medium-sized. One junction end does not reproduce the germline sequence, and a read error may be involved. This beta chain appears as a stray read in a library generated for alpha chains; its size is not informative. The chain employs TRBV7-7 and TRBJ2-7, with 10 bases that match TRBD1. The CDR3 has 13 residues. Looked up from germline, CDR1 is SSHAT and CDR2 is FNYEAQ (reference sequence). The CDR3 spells CASSWGQGYEQYF. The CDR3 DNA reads TGTGCTAGCAGCTGGGGACAGGGGTACGAGCAGTACTTC. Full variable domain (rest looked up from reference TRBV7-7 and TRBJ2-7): GAGVSQSPRYKVTKRGQDVTLRCDPISSHATLYWYQQALGQGPEFLTYFNYEAQPDKSGLPSDRFSAERPEGSISTLTIQRTEQRDSAMYRCASSWGQGYEQYFGPGTRLTVT.

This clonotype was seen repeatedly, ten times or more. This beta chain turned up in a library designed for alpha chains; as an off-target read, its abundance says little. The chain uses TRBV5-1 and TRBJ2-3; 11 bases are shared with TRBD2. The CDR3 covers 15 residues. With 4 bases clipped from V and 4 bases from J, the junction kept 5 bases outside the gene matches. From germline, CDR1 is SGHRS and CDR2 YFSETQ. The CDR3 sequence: CASSPLAGEPDTQYF. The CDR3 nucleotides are TGCGCCAGCAGCCCACTAGCGGGGGAACCAGATACGCAGTATTTT.

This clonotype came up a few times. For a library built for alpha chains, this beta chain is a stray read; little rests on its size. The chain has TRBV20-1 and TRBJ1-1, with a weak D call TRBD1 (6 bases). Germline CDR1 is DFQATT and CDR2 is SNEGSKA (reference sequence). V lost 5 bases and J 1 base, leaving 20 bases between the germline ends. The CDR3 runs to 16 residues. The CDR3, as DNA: TGCAGTGCTCCGGCGGGAGGGGGTGTCAGGAACACTGAAGCTTTCTTT. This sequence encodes CSAPAGGGVRNTEAFF.

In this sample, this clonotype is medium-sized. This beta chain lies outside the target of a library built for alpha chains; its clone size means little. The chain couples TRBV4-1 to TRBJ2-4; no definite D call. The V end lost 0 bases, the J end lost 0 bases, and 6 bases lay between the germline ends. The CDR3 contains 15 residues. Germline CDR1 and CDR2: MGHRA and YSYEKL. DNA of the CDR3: TGCGCCAGCAGCCAAGAACCGACAGCCAAAAACATTCAGTACTTC. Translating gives CASSQEPTAKNIQYF.

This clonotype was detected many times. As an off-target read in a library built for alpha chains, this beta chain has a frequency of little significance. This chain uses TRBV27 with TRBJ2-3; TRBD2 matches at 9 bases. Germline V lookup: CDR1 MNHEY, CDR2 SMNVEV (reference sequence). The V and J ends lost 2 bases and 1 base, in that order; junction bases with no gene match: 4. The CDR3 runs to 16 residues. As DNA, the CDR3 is TGTGCCAGCAGTTTACTAGCGGGACCGGGCACAGATACGCAGTATTTT. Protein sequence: CASSLLAGPGTDTQYF.

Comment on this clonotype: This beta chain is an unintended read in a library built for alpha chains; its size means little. The DNA for the CDR3 is TGTGCCAGCAGTTTAGGGGGCCTAGGGGCCCTCCACTTT. Protein product: CASSLGGLGALHF. The chain employs TRBV27 and TRBJ1-6, with TRBD1 as a possible D gene (6 bases). The CDR3 covers 13 residues. V was trimmed by 2 bases and J by 14 bases, leaving 13 bases between them. CDR1 and CDR2 (germline): MNHEY, SMNVEV (reference sequence).

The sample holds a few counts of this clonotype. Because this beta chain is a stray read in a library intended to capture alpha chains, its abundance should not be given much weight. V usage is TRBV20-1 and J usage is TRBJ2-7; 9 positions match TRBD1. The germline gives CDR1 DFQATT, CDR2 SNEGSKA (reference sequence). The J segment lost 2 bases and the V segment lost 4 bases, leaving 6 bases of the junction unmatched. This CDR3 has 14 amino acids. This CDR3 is CSATGTGKTYEQYF. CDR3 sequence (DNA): TGCAGTGCTACCGGGACAGGGAAGACCTACGAGCAGTACTTC.

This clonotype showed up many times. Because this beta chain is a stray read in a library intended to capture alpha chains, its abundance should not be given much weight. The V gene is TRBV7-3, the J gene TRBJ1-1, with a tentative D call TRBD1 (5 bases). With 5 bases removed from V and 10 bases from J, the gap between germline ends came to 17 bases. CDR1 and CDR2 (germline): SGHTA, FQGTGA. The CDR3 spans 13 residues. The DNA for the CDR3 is TGTGCCAGCAGCCTGGGGACCGATCGGCCAGCTTTCTTT. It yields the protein CASSLGTDRPAFF.

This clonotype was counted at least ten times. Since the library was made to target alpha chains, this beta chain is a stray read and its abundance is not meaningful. The CDR3 sequence: CAWSLGATTGEQYF. In DNA form, the CDR3 reads TGTGCCTGGTCCCTAGGGGCCACCACCGGCGAGCAGTACTTC. The genes are TRBV30 and TRBJ2-7, with TRBD1 as a possible D gene (5 bases). The V gene's germline CDR1 is GTSNPN and CDR2 SVGIG (reference sequence). There are 14 residues in the CDR3. The V and J ends lost 5 bases and 6 bases respectively, with 20 bases between them. Full variable domain (remainder filled in from reference TRBV30 and TRBJ2-7): SQTIHQWPATLVQPVGSPLSLECTVEGTSNPNLYWYRQAAGRGLQLLFYSVGIGQISSEVPQNLSASRPQDRQFILSSKKLLLSDSGFYLCAWSLGATTGEQYFGPGTRLTVT.

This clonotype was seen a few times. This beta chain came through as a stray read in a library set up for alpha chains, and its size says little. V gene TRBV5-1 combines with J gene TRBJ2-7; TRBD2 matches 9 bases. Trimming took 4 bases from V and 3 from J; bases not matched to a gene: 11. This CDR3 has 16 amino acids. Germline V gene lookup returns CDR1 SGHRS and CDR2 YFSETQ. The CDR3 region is CASSLSPSGTVYEQYF. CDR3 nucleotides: TGCGCCAGCAGCCTCTCTCCTAGCGGGACGGTCTACGAGCAGTACTTC. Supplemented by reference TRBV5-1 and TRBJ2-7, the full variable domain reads KAGVTQTPRYLIKTRGQQVTLSCSPISGHRSVSWYQQTPGQGLQFLFEYFSETQRNKGNFPGRFSGRQFSNSRSEMNVSTLELGDSALYLCASSLSPSGTVYEQYFGPGTRLTVT.

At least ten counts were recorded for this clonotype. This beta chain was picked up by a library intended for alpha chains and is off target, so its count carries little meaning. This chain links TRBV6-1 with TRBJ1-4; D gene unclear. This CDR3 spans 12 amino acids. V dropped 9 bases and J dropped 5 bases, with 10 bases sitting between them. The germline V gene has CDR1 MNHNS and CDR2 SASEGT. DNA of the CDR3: TGTGCCAGTTTACAGCAGAATGAAAAACTGTTTTTT. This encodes CASLQQNEKLFF.

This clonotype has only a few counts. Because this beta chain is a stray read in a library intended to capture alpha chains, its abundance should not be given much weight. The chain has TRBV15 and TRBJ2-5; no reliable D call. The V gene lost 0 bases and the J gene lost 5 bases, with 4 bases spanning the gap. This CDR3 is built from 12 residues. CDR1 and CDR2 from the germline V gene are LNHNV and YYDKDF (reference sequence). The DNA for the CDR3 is TGTGCCACCAGCAGAGATTTCGAGACCCAGTACTTC. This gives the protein CATSRDFETQYF.

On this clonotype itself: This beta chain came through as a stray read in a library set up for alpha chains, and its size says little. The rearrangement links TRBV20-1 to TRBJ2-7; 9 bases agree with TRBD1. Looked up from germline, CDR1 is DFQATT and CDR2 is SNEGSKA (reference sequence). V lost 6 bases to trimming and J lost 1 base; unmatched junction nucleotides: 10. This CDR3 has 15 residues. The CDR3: CSAAETGTGSYEQYF. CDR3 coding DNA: TGCAGTGCCGCAGAGACCGGGACAGGGTCCTACGAGCAGTACTTC.

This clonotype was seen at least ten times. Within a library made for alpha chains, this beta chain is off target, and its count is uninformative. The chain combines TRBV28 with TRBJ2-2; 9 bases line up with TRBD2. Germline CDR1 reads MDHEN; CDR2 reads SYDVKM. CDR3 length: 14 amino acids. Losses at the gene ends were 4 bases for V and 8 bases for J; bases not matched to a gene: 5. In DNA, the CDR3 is TGTGCCAGCAGTTGGCTAGCGGGGACGGGGGAGCTGTTTTTT. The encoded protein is CASSWLAGTGELFF. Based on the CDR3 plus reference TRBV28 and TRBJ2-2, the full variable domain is DVKVTQSSRYLVKRTGEKVFLECVQDMDHENMFWYRQDPGLGLRLIYFSYDVKMKEKGDIPEGYSVSREKKERFSLILESASTNQTSMYLCASSWLAGTGELFFGEGSRLTVL.

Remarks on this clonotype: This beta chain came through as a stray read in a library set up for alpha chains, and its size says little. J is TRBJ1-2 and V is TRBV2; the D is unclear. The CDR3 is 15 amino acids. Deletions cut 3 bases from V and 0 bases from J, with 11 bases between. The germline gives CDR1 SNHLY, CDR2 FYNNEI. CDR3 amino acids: CASSERTEANYGYTF. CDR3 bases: TGTGCCAGCAGTGAGAGGACGGAAGCTAACTATGGCTACACCTTC.

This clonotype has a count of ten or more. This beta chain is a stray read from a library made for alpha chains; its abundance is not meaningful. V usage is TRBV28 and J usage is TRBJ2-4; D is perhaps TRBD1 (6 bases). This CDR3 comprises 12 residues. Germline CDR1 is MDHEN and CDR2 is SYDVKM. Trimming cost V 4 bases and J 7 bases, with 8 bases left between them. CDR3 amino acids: CASSSGHNIQYF. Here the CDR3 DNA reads TGTGCCAGCAGTTCGGGACACAACATTCAGTACTTC. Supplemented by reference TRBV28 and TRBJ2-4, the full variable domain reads DVKVTQSSRYLVKRTGEKVFLECVQDMDHENMFWYRQDPGLGLRLIYFSYDVKMKEKGDIPEGYSVSREKKERFSLILESASTNQTSMYLCASSSGHNIQYFGAGTRLSVL.